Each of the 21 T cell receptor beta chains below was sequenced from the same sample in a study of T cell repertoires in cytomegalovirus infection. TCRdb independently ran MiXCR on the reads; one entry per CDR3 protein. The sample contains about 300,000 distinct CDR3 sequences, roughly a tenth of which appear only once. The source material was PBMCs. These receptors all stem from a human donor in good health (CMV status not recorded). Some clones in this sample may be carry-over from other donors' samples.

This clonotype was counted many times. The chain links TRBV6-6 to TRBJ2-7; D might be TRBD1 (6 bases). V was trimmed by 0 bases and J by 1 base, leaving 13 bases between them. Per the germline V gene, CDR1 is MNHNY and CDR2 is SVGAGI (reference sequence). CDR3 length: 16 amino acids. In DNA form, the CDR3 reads TGTGCCAGCAGTTACTCGACAGGCCCGGGGTCCTACGAGCAGTACGTC. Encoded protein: CASSYSTGPGSYEQYV.

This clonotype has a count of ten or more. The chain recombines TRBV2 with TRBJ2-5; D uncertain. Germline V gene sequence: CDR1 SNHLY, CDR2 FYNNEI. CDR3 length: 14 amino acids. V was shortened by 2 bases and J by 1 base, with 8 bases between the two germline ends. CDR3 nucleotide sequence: TGTGCCAGCAGTGAACAGGCTTTCCAAGAGACCCAGTACTTC. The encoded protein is CASSEQAFQETQYF.

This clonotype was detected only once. This CDR3 is CATRGNSQYF. CDR3 nucleotides: TGTGCCACCCGAGGGAACTCGCAGTATTTT. The chain joins TRBV19 to TRBJ2-3, with D possibly being TRBD2 (5 bases). This CDR3 is built from 10 residues. Trimming removed 10 bases from V and 10 bases from J, with 12 bases in between. CDR1 is LNHDA and CDR2 is SQIVND in the germline V gene (reference sequence).

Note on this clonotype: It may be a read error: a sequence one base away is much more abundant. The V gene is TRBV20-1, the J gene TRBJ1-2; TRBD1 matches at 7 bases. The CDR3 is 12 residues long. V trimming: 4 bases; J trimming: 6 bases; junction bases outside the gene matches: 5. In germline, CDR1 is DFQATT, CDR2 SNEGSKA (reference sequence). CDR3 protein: CSANRGNHGYTF. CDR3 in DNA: TGCAGTGCTAACAGGGGAAACCATGGCTACACCTTC.

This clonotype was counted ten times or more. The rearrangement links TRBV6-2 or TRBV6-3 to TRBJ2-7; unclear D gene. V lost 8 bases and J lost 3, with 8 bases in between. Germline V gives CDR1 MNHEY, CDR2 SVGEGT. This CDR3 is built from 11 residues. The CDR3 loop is CASGNIYEQYV. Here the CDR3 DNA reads TGTGCCAGCGGCAATATCTACGAGCAGTACGTC.

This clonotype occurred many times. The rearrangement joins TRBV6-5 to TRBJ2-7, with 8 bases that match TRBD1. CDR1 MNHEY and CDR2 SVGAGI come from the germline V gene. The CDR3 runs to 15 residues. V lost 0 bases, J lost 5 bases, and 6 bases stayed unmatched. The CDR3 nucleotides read TGTGCCAGCAGTTACTCAGCGGCAGGGGGCGACGAGCAGTACGTC. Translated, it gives CASSYSAAGGDEQYV.

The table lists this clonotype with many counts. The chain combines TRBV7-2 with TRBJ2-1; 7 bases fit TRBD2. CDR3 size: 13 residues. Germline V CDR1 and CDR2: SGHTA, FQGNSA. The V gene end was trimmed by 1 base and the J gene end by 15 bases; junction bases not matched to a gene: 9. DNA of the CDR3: TGTGCCAGCAGCTTAGTCCGGCCCCCGGGGGGGTTCTTC. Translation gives CASSLVRPPGGFF.

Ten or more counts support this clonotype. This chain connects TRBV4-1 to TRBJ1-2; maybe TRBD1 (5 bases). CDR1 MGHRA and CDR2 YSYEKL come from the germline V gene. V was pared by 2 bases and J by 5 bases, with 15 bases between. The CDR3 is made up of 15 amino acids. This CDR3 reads CASSQYLVGGYGYTF. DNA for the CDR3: TGCGCCAGCAGCCAATACCTCGTGGGGGGTTATGGCTACACCTTC.

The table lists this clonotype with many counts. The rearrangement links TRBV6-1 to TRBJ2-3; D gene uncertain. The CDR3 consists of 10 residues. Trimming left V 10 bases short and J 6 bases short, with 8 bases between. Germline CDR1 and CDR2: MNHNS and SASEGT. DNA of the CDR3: TGTGCCACCCTTGGGGATACGCAGTATTTT. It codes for CATLGDTQYF.

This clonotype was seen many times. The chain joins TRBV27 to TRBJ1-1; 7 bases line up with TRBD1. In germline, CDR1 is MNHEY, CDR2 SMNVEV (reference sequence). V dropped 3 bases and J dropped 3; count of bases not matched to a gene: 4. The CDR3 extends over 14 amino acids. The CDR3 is CASSLEGAHTEAFF. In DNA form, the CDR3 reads TGTGCCAGCAGTTTGGAGGGGGCGCACACTGAAGCTTTCTTT.

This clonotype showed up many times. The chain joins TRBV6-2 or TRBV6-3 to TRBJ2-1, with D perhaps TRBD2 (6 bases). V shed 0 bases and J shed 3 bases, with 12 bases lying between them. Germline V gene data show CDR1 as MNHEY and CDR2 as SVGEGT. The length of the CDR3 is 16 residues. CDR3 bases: TGTGCCAGCAGTTACTCGGATCGACTAGACTACAATGAGCAGTTCTTC. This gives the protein CASSYSDRLDYNEQFF.

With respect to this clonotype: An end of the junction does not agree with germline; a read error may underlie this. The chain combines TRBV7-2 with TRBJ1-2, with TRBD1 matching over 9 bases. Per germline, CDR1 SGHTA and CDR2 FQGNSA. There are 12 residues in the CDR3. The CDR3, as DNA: TGTGCCATCAGCCTCACAGGGGGCGGCTACACCTTC. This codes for CAISLTGGGYTF.

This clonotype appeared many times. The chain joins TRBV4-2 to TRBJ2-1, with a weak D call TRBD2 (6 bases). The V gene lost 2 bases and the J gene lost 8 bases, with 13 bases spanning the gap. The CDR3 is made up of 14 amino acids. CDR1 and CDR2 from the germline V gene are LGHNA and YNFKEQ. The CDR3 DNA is TGTGCCAGCAGCCAAATGACTAGTATGGATGAGCAGTTCTTC. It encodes CASSQMTSMDEQFF.

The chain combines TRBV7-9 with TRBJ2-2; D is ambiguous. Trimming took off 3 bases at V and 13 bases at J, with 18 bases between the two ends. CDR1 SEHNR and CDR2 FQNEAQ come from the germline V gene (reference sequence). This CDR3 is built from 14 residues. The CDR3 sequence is CASSLDPVAAGLFF. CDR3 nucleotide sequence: TGTGCCAGCAGCTTGGATCCGGTTGCAGCAGGGCTGTTTTTT.

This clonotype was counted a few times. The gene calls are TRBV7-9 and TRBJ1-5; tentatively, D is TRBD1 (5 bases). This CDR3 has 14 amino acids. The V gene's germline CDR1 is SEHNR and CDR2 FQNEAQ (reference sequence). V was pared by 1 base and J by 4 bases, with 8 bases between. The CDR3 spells CASSLGSGNQPQHF. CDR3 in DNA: TGTGCCAGCAGCTTAGGGTCAGGGAATCAGCCCCAGCATTTT.

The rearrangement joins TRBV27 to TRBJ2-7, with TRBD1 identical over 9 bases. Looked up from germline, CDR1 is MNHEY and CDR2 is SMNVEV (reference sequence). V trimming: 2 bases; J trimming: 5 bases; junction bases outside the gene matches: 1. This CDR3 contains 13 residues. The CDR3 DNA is TGTGCCAGCAGTTTAGACAGGGGGAACGAGCAGTACTTC. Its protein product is CASSLDRGNEQYF.

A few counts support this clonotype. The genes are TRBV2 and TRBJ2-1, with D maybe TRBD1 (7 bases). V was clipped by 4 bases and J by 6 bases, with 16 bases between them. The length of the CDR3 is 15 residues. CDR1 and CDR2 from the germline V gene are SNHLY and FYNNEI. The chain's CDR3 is CASSVAGGPVNEQFF. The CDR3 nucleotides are TGTGCCAGCAGTGTTGCAGGGGGGCCGGTCAATGAGCAGTTCTTC.

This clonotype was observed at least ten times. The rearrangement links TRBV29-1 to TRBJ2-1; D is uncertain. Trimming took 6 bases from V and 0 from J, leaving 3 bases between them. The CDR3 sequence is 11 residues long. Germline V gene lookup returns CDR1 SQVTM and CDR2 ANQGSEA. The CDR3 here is CSVASYNEQFF. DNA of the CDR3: TGCAGCGTCGCCTCCTACAATGAGCAGTTCTTC.

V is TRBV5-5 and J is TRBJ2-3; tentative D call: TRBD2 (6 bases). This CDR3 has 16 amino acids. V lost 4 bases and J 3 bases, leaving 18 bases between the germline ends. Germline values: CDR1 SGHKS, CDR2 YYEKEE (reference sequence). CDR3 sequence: CASSTEGGVGTDTQYF. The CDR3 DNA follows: TGTGCCAGCAGCACCGAAGGCGGGGTTGGAACAGATACGCAGTATTTT.

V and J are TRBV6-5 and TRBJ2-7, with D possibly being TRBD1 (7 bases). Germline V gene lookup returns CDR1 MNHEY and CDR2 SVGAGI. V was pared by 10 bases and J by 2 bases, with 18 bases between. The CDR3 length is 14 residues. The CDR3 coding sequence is TGTGCCACCAGGGGGGCAGGACAGACCTACGAGCAGTACGTC. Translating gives CATRGAGQTYEQYV.

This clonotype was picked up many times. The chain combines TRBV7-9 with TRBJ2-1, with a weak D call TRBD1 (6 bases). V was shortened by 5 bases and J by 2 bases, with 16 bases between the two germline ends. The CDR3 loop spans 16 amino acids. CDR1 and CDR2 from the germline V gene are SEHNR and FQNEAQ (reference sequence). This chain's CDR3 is CASSPHGQKPYNEQFF. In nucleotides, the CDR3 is TGTGCCAGCAGCCCTCACGGACAGAAACCCTACAATGAGCAGTTCTTC. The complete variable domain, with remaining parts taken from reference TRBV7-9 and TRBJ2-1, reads DTGVSQNPRHKITKRGQNVTFRCDPISEHNRLYWYRQTLGQGPEFLTYFQNEAQLEKSRLLSDRFSAERPKGSFSTLEIQRTEQGDSAMYLCASSPHGQKPYNEQFFGPGTRLTVL.